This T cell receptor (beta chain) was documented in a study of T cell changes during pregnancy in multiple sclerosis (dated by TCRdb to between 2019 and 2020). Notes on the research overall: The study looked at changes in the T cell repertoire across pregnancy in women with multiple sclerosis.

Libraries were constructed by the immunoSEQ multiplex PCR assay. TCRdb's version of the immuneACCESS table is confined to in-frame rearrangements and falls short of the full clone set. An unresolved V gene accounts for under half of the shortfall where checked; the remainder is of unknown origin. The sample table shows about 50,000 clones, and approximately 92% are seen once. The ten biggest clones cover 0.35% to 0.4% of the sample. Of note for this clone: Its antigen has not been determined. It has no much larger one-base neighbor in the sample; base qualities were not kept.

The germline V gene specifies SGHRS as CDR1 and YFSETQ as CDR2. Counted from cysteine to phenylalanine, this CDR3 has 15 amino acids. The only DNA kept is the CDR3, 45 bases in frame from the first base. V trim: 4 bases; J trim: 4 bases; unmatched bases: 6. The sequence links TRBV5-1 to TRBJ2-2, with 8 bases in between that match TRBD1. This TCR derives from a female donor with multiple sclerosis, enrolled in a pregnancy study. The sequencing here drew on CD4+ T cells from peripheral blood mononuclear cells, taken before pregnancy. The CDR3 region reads CASSKGQGPTGELFF. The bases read TGCGCCAGCAGCAAAGGACAGGGCCCCACCGGGGAGCTGTTTTTT. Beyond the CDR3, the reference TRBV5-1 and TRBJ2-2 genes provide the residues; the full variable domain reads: KAGVTQTPRYLIKTRGQQVTLSCSPISGHRSVSWYQQTPGQGLQFLFEYFSETQRNKGNFPGRFSGRQFSNSRSEMNVSTLELGDSALYLCASSKGQGPTGELFFGEGSRLTVL.